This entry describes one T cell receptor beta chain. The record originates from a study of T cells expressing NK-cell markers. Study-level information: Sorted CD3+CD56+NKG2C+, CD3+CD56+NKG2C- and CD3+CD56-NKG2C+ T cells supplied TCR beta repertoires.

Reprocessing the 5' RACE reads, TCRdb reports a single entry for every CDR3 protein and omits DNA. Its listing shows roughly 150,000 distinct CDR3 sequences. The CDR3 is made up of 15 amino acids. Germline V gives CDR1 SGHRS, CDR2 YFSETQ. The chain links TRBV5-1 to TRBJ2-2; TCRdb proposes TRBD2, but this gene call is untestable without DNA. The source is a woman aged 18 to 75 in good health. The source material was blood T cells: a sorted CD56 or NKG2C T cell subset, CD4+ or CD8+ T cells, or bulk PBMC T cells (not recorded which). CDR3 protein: CASSSLTSATGELFF. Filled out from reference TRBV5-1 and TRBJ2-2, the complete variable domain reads KAGVTQTPRYLIKTRGQQVTLSCSPISGHRSVSWYQQTPGQGLQFLFEYFSETQRNKGNFPGRFSGRQFSNSRSEMNVSTLELGDSALYLCASSSLTSATGELFFGEGSRLTVL.